This T cell receptor beta chain is from a study of blood T cell repertoires in COVID-19. Study information: Specimens from acute and convalescent COVID-19 originated in the United States, Italy and Spain. PBMCs, B-cell-depleted T cells, or T cells were the source of the cDNA or gDNA that made up the material.

Per the authors' pipeline: The authors estimated nucleated cell counts from reference gene primer amplification. Measured with immunoSEQ multiplex PCR; TCRdb has only the in-frame clones, and not every one. V, J and clone size are taken as reported in that table, and D and trimming were inferred from the DNA itself. The table includes some 200,000 clones, around 92% detected once. The germline V gene has CDR1 MDHEN and CDR2 SYDVKM. CDR3 length equals 15 residues. Trimming stripped 4 bases from V and 0 bases from J, with 9 bases between. The clonotype was recovered from a man aged 30 to 45 with acute or convalescent COVID-19. The rearrangement joins TRBV28 to TRBJ1-4, with D perhaps TRBD1 (6 bases). Source material: peripheral blood. This CDR3 reads CASSSRTATNEKLFF. The CDR3 DNA reads TGTGCCAGCAGTTCAAGGACAGCAACTAATGAAAAACTGTTTTTT.